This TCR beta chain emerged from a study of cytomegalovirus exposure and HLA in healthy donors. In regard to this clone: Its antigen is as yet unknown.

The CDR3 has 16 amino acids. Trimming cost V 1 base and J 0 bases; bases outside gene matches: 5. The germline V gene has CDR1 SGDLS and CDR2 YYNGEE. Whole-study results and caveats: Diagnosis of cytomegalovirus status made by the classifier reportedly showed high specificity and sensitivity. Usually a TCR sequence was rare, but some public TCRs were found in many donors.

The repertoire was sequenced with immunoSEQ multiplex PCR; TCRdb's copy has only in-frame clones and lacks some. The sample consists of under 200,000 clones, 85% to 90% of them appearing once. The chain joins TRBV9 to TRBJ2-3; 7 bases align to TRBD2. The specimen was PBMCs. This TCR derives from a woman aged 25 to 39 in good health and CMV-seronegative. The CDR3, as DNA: TGTGCCAGCAGCGTACGTCCGGGAGGCAGCACAGATACGCAGTATTTT. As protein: CASSVRPGGSTDTQYF.